Below, 29 T cell receptor beta chains from the same sample are listed, as sequenced in a study of early T cells in non-severe SARS-CoV-2 infection. Using its own MiXCR run on the 5' RACE reads, TCRdb lists one record per CDR3 protein. The sample has approximately 90,000 distinct CDR3 sequences; approximately 15% are singletons. This specimen consisted of whole blood, obtained at baseline. Receptor source: an adult who was a healthcare worker with PCR-confirmed SARS-CoV-2 infection or an uninfected control (not recorded which).

The rearrangement joins TRBV5-1 to TRBJ2-3, with D possibly being TRBD1 (5 bases). Germline lookup yields CDR1 SGHRS and CDR2 YFSETQ. This CDR3 contains 14 residues. V was shortened by 5 bases and J by 0 bases, with 10 bases between the two germline ends. The CDR3 DNA is TGCGCCAGCAGTCTCCCAGGGAGCACAGATACGCAGTATTTT. Protein sequence: CASSLPGSTDTQYF.

The V call is TRBV27, the J call TRBJ2-3; 7 nucleotides line up with TRBD1. This CDR3 comprises 15 residues. V dropped 3 bases and J dropped 6; count of bases not matched to a gene: 9. Germline V gives CDR1 MNHEY, CDR2 SMNVEV (reference sequence). In nucleotides, the CDR3 is TGTGCCAGCAGTTTTGTCGTCCCGACAGGGGATACGCAGTATTTT. This sequence encodes CASSFVVPTGDTQYF.

This clonotype has just a few counts. The chain has TRBV10-2 and TRBJ1-2; D remains unclear. Trimming removed 0 bases from V and 6 bases from J, with 11 bases in between. The CDR3 extends over 14 amino acids. CDR1 WSHSY and CDR2 SAAADI come from the germline V gene. The CDR3 region is CASSESKTRHGYTF. CDR3 DNA sequence: TGCGCCAGCAGTGAGTCGAAGACTAGGCATGGCTACACCTTC.

The CDR3 protein is CASSRGYQETQYF. CDR3 nucleotide sequence: TGTGCCAGTAGTAGGGGCTACCAAGAGACCCAGTACTTC. The gene calls are TRBV19 and TRBJ2-5; maybe TRBD1 (5 bases). V gave up 4 bases and J gave up 0 bases, with 6 bases separating them. The CDR3 has 13 residues. In germline, CDR1 is LNHDA, CDR2 SQIVND (reference sequence).

The chain is built from TRBV7-9 and TRBJ2-2, with D perhaps matching TRBD1 (5 bases). The germline gives CDR1 SEHNR, CDR2 FQNEAQ (reference sequence). V was cut by 7 bases and J by 7 bases, with 16 bases left in between. The CDR3 has 14 amino acids. CDR3 residues: CASTHYSQGGELFF. The CDR3 DNA is TGTGCCAGCACCCATTATTCTCAGGGCGGGGAGCTGTTTTTT.

The chain carries TRBV7-8 and TRBJ2-1, with 9 bases lining up with TRBD2. This CDR3 has 16 amino acids. Germline V gives CDR1 SGHVS, CDR2 FQNEAQ. V was pared by 1 base and J by 4 bases, with 5 bases of the junction left unmatched. The CDR3 sequence is CASSLEGTSRYNEQFF. The CDR3 DNA reads TGTGCCAGCAGCTTAGAAGGGACTAGCAGGTACAATGAGCAGTTCTTC. Based on the CDR3 plus reference TRBV7-8 and TRBJ2-1, the full variable domain is GAGVSQSPRYKVAKRGQDVALRCDPISGHVSLFWYQQALGQGPEFLTYFQNEAQLDKSGLPSDRFFAERPEGSVSTLKIQRTQQEDSAVYLCASSLEGTSRYNEQFFGPGTRLTVL.

This clonotype was seen many times. The chain couples TRBV28 to TRBJ1-6; 9 bases fit TRBD1. V lost 5 bases, J lost 10 bases, and 6 bases stayed unmatched. CDR3 length: 14 amino acids. Germline-derived CDR1 and CDR2 are MDHEN and SYDVKM. The CDR3: CASSPTGGESPLHF. CDR3 DNA sequence: TGTGCCAGCAGTCCTACAGGGGGCGAATCACCCCTCCACTTT.

The table lists this clonotype with many counts. The J gene is TRBJ2-5, the V gene TRBV9; 8 bases fit TRBD1. This CDR3 spans 14 amino acids. CDR1 SGDLS and CDR2 YYNGEE come from the germline V gene. V was clipped by 4 bases and J by 3 bases; unmatched bases: 5. For the CDR3, the DNA is TGTGCCAGCAGCCCACGACAGGGGAAAGAGACCCAGTACTTC. This codes for CASSPRQGKETQYF. Full variable domain (remainder filled in from reference TRBV9 and TRBJ2-5): DSGVTQTPKHLITATGQRVTLRCSPRSGDLSVYWYQQSLDQGLQFLIQYYNGEERAKGNILERFSAQQFPDLHSELNLSSLELGDSALYFCASSPRQGKETQYFGPGTRLLVL.

This clonotype was found many times. The J gene is TRBJ1-1, the V gene TRBV6-5; D may be TRBD1 (6 bases). This CDR3 has 15 residues. V shed 7 bases and J shed 4 bases, with 19 bases lying between them. The germline V gene has CDR1 MNHEY and CDR2 SVGAGI. This chain's CDR3 is CASILYRAGGTEAFF. The CDR3 nucleotides read TGTGCCAGCATTTTATACAGGGCGGGGGGCACTGAAGCTTTCTTT.

This clonotype has more than one count but fewer than ten. This chain connects TRBV4-1 to TRBJ2-3, with D unresolved. Trimming removed 4 bases from V and 2 bases from J, with 10 bases in between. Germline values: CDR1 MGHRA, CDR2 YSYEKL. CDR3 length equals 14 residues. Written as DNA, the CDR3 is TGCGCCAGCAGCCGGAGTCATACCACAGATACGCAGTATTTT. Protein product: CASSRSHTTDTQYF.

This clonotype was observed a few times. The chain joins TRBV7-2 to TRBJ1-3; D is uncertain. In germline, CDR1 is SGHTA, CDR2 FQGNSA. This CDR3 has 14 amino acids. V lost 1 base and J 0 bases, leaving 4 bases between the germline ends. This CDR3 reads CASSLGFSGNTIYF. In DNA form, the CDR3 reads TGTGCCAGCAGCTTAGGGTTCTCTGGAAACACCATATATTTT.

The CDR3 DNA follows: TGTGCCAGCAGTTACGGGGGGGGACAAAACATTCAGTACTTC. Translating it yields CASSYGGGQNIQYF. The chain employs TRBV6-2 or TRBV6-3 and TRBJ2-4, with 7 bases that match TRBD2. This CDR3 region has 14 residues. Germline V CDR1 and CDR2: MNHEY, SVGEGT. The V gene end was trimmed by 2 bases and the J gene end by 5 bases; junction bases not matched to a gene: 3.

In this sample, this clonotype turned up many times. The chain is built from TRBV13 and TRBJ1-5; unclear D gene. Germline CDR1 PRHDT, CDR2 FYEKMQ (reference sequence). CDR3 size: 13 residues. With 5 bases removed from V and 7 bases from J, the gap between germline ends came to 12 bases. In DNA form, the CDR3 reads TGTGCCAGCAGCCCAGCCCCCGGCCAGCCCCAGCATTTT. Its protein is CASSPAPGQPQHF.

This clonotype was picked up a small number of times. J is TRBJ2-2 and V is TRBV28, with TRBD2 as a possible D gene (6 bases). The germline gives CDR1 MDHEN, CDR2 SYDVKM. The CDR3 covers 13 residues. V dropped 3 bases and J dropped 7 bases, with 9 bases sitting between them. CDR3 amino acids: CASSLRGGGELFF. Here the CDR3 DNA reads TGTGCCAGCAGTTTGCGGGGCGGCGGGGAGCTGTTTTTT.

This clonotype turned up a few times. The V gene is TRBV10-3, the J gene TRBJ1-6; a possible D gene is TRBD1 (5 bases). The V gene's germline CDR1 is ENHRY and CDR2 SYGVKD. The V end was cut by 6 bases, the J end by 17 bases, with 17 bases between. The CDR3 loop spans 12 amino acids. In nucleotides, the CDR3 is TGTGCCATCAGCGAGGGAGGGGCCGACGTCCACTTT. Translating it yields CAISEGGADVHF.

A few counts support this clonotype. The V call is TRBV7-2, the J call TRBJ1-4; no firm D call. Deletions cut 8 bases from V and 0 bases from J, with 7 bases between. Germline V gene lookup returns CDR1 SGHTA and CDR2 FQGNSA. The CDR3 sequence is 13 residues long. The CDR3 loop reads CASQAATNEKLFF. The CDR3 DNA follows: TGTGCCAGCCAGGCGGCAACTAATGAAAAACTGTTTTTT.

The chain recombines TRBV19 with TRBJ2-7; D possibly corresponds to TRBD2 (6 bases). This CDR3 has 14 amino acids. Between the trimmed V and J ends, which lost 4 bases and 5 bases, there was a span of 15 bases. The germline CDR1 and CDR2 sequences are LNHDA and SQIVND (reference sequence). CDR3 sequence reads: CASSNQTSIHEQYF. In nucleotides, the CDR3 is TGTGCCAGTAGTAACCAAACTAGCATTCACGAGCAGTACTTC.

This clonotype has a handful of counts. This chain joins TRBV10-3 and TRBJ2-1, with 11 bases that match TRBD2. CDR1 and CDR2 (germline): ENHRY, SYGVKD. Trimming took 2 bases from V and 5 from J; bases not matched to a gene: 11. The CDR3 length is 18 residues. The CDR3 DNA reads as TGTGCCATCAGTGAGCCTAGCGGGAGGCTCCCAGAGGACAATGAGCAGTTCTTC. Its protein is CAISEPSGRLPEDNEQFF.

The rearrangement uses TRBV2 and TRBJ2-7; D gene uncertain. Per germline, CDR1 SNHLY and CDR2 FYNNEI. Trimming left V 7 bases short and J 2 bases short, with 12 bases between. The CDR3 loop spans 13 amino acids. The CDR3: CASIRSTAYEQYF. For the CDR3, the DNA is TGTGCCAGCATCAGGAGTACTGCCTACGAGCAGTACTTC. Full variable domain (remainder filled in from reference TRBV2 and TRBJ2-7): EPEVTQTPSHQVTQMGQEVILRCVPISNHLYFYWYRQILGQKVEFLVSFYNNEISEKSEIFDDQFSVERPDGSNFTLKIRSTKLEDSAMYFCASIRSTAYEQYFGPGTRLTVT.

This clonotype has a handful of counts. This chain joins TRBV15 and TRBJ2-7, with D possibly matching TRBD1 (5 bases). Between the trimmed V and J ends, which lost 0 bases and 6 bases, there was a span of 15 bases. Germline values: CDR1 LNHNV, CDR2 YYDKDF (reference sequence). The CDR3 length is 15 residues. CDR3 sequence (DNA): TGTGCCACCAGCAGAGATCAGGGCGCCGGACGCGAGCAGTACTTC. This translates into CATSRDQGAGREQYF. Complete variable domain (other parts from reference TRBV15 and TRBJ2-7): DAMVIQNPRYQVTQFGKPVTLSCSQTLNHNVMYWYQQKSSQAPKLLFHYYDKDFNNEADTPDNFQSRRPNTSFCFLDIRSPGLGDTAMYLCATSRDQGAGREQYFGPGTRLTVT.

This clonotype was seen only a few times. The rearrangement uses TRBV6-5 and TRBJ2-3; D is unclear. In germline, CDR1 is MNHEY, CDR2 SVGAGI. The V gene lost 0 bases and the J gene lost 6 bases, with 10 bases spanning the gap. The CDR3 is 14 residues long. The CDR3 reads CASSYSPGPDTQYF. The CDR3 nucleotides read TGTGCCAGCAGTTACTCACCGGGCCCCGATACGCAGTATTTT.

This clonotype was seen more than once but under ten times. The chain uses TRBV20-1 and TRBJ2-1; D possibly corresponds to TRBD2 (6 bases). The CDR3 loop spans 15 amino acids. Germline-derived CDR1 and CDR2 are DFQATT and SNEGSKA (reference sequence). Trimming pared 1 base from V and 1 base from J, leaving 11 bases between. CDR3 sequence (DNA): TGCAGTGCTAGAGCCGTCCTAGCGTCCTACAATGAGCAGTTCTTC. Its translation is CSARAVLASYNEQFF.

This clonotype has a handful of counts. V is TRBV5-6 and J is TRBJ2-1, with a tentative D call TRBD2 (6 bases). The CDR3 totals 16 residues. CDR1 and CDR2 from the germline V gene are SGHDT and YYEEEE. The V gene lost 0 bases and the J gene lost 2 bases, with 12 bases spanning the gap. This CDR3 reads CASSLEASETYNEQFF. The CDR3, as DNA: TGTGCCAGCAGCTTGGAGGCTAGCGAGACCTACAATGAGCAGTTCTTC.

This sequence joins TRBV5-1 and TRBJ2-4; a weak D match, TRBD2 (6 bases). The germline V and J ends were trimmed by 1 base and 6 bases, with 17 bases remaining between them. Germline V lookup: CDR1 SGHRS, CDR2 YFSETQ. CDR3 length: 16 residues. As DNA, the CDR3 is TGCGCCAGCAGCTTGCGCGGGGTCGGGGACCCAAACATTCAGTACTTC. This translates into CASSLRGVGDPNIQYF.

The J gene is TRBJ2-1, the V gene TRBV7-9; D not resolved. The CDR3 spans 13 residues. V dropped 5 bases and J dropped 8 bases, with 13 bases sitting between them. The germline V gene encodes CDR1 SEHNR and CDR2 FQNEAQ (reference sequence). The CDR3 DNA follows: TGTGCCAGCAGCATAACGATAGTGGATGAGCAGTTCTTC. Translation gives CASSITIVDEQFF.

V gene TRBV6-1 combines with J gene TRBJ2-3; unclear D gene. The CDR3 is made up of 15 amino acids. Germline values: CDR1 MNHNS, CDR2 SASEGT. The germline V and J ends were trimmed by 3 bases and 1 base, with 11 bases remaining between them. CDR3 region: CASSDFRVGTDTQYF. In DNA form, the CDR3 reads TGTGCCAGCAGTGATTTTCGGGTTGGCACAGATACGCAGTATTTT.

In this sample, this clonotype turned up many times. This chain uses TRBV4-1 with TRBJ1-1, with D perhaps TRBD1 (5 bases). Germline V gene data show CDR1 as MGHRA and CDR2 as YSYEKL. The CDR3 loop spans 14 amino acids. The ends were cut back, 0 bases at V and 11 bases at J, with 16 bases in the middle. Written as DNA, the CDR3 is TGCGCCAGCAGCCAAGAATCGGTCGGGGCTGCGGCTTTCTTT. Translation: CASSQESVGAAAFF.

The genes are TRBV12-3 or TRBV12-4 and TRBJ2-5; a possible D gene is TRBD1 (6 bases). This CDR3 has 13 residues. V lost 4 bases and J 3 bases, leaving 9 bases between the germline ends. CDR3 sequence reads: CASSSYREETQYF. CDR3 coding DNA: TGTGCCAGCAGTTCTTACAGGGAAGAGACCCAGTACTTC.

The rearrangement uses TRBV19 and TRBJ2-3, with 10 positions matching TRBD1. V was pared by 5 bases and J by 4 bases, with 0 bases of the junction left unmatched. The CDR3 length is 13 residues. Germline V gene sequence: CDR1 LNHDA, CDR2 SQIVND (reference sequence). This chain's CDR3 is CASSGTGADTQYF. CDR3 bases: TGTGCCAGTAGTGGGACAGGGGCAGATACGCAGTATTTT.